This T cell receptor (beta chain) was captured by sequencing in a study of blood T cell repertoires in COVID-19. Looking at the study overall: COVID-19 samples collected from the United States, Italy and Spain covered acute and convalescent phases. PBMCs, B-cell-depleted T cells, or T cells were the source of the cDNA or gDNA that made up the material.

Germline V gives CDR1 KGHDR, CDR2 SFDVKD. V lost 5 bases and J lost 2, with 6 bases in between. The CDR3 totals 13 residues. Authors' methods: By means of reference gene primer amplification, nucleated cell counts were estimated. Sequencing was performed with immunoSEQ multiplex PCR; in TCRdb, only in-frame clones are kept and a portion is missing. The DNA was the basis for D and trimming; V, J and clone size are from that table. The data hold around 53,000 clones, with over 90% observed a single time. Sample: peripheral blood. The source of this sequence is a human donor in a cohort sampled during active COVID-19. The chain carries TRBV24-1 and TRBJ1-5; D not certain. In DNA, the CDR3 is TGTGCCACCAGTGTAGTTGGCAATCAGCCCCAGCATTTT. Residues: CATSVVGNQPQHF.